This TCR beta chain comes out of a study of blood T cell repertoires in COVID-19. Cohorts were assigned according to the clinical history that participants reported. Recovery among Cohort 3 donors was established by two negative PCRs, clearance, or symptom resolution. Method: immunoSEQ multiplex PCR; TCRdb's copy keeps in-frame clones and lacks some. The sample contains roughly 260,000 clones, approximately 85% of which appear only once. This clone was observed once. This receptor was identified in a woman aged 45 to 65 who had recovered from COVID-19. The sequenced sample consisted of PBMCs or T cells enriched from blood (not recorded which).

The CDR3 nucleotides read TGTGCCAGCAGCATTAGGACAGGAAAACAAGAGACCCAGTACTTC. It specifies CASSIRTGKQETQYF. The chain combines TRBV7-2 with TRBJ2-5; 7 bases map to TRBD1. V was clipped by 5 bases and J by 2 bases; unmatched bases: 8. The germline gives CDR1 SGHTA, CDR2 FQGNSA. CDR3 length: 15 amino acids. Full variable domain (missing parts from reference TRBV7-2 and TRBJ2-5): GAGVSQSPSNKVTEKGKDVELRCDPISGHTALYWYRQSLGQGLEFLIYFQGNSAPDKSGLPSDRFSAERTGGSVSTLTIQRTQQEDSAVYLCASSIRTGKQETQYFGPGTRLLVL.